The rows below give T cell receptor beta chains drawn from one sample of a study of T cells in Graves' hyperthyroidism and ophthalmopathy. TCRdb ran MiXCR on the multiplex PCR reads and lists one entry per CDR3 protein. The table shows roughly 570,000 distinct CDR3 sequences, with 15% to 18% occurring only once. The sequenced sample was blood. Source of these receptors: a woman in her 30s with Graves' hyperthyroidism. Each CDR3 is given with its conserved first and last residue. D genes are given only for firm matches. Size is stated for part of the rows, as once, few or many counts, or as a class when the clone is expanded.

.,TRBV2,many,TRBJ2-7,CASNLVEGPYEQYF,TGTGCCAGCAACCTAGTGGAAGGCCCCTACGAGCAGTACTTC
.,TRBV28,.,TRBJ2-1,CASSSRHVTTNNEQFF,TGTGCCAGCAGCAGCAGGCATGTCACCACTAACAATGAGCAGTTCTTC
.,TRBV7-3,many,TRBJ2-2,CASSFDGVTGELFF,TGTGCCAGCAGCTTTGATGGTGTGACCGGGGAGCTGTTTTTT
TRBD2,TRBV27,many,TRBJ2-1,CASSLLAGVSEQFF,TGTGCCAGCAGTTTATTAGCGGGAGTTAGTGAGCAGTTCTTC
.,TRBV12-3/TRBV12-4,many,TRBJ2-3,CASSLWVGDTQYF,TGTGCCAGCAGTTTGTGGGTGGGGGATACGCAGTATTTT
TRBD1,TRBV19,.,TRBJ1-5,CASSDRAGNQPQHF,TGTGCCAGTAGCGACAGGGCTGGCAATCAGCCCCAGCATTTT
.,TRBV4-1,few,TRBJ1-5,CASSQVTGRSQPQHF,TGCGCCAGCAGCCAAGTAACAGGGAGAAGTCAGCCCCAGCATTTT
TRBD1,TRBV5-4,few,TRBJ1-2,CASSFSQGANYGYTF,TGTGCCAGCAGCTTTTCCCAGGGGGCCAACTATGGCTACACCTTC
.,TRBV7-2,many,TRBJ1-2,CASSFFDRANYGYTF,TGTGCCAGCAGCTTTTTCGACAGAGCTAACTATGGCTACACCTTC
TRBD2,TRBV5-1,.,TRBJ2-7,CASSLNLADYEQYF,TGCGCCAGCAGCTTGAATCTAGCGGACTACGAGCAGTACTTC
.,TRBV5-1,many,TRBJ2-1,CASSLLESGFNNEQFF,TGCGCCAGCAGCTTGTTGGAATCGGGATTCAACAATGAGCAGTTCTTC
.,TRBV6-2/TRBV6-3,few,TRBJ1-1,CASKGREQGGNTEAFF,TGTGCCAGCAAGGGACGAGAACAGGGAGGAAACACTGAAGCTTTCTTT
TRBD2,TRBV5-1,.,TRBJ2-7,CASSLEASGTSREQYF,TGTGCCAGCAGCTTGGAGGCTAGCGGGACCAGCCGAGAGCAGTACTTC
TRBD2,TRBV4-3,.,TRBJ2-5,CASSQGTSGRADWETQYF,TGCGCCAGCAGCCAAGGAACTAGCGGGAGGGCCGATTGGGAGACCCAGTACTTC
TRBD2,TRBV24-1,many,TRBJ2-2,CATSDGLAGGTGELFF,TGTGCCACCAGTGACGGACTAGCGGGAGGTACCGGGGAGCTGTTTTTT
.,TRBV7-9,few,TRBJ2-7,CASSLGTGTTTYEQYF,TGTGCCAGCAGCTTAGGGACCGGGACAACTACCTACGAGCAGTACTTC
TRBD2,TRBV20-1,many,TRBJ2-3,CSAKSSWRESTDTQYF,TGCAGTGCTAAAAGCTCGTGGCGGGAGAGCACAGATACGCAGTATTTT
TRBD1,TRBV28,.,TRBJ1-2,CASTHTGTVNYGYTF,TGTGCCAGCACCCACACCGGGACAGTTAACTATGGCTACACCTTC
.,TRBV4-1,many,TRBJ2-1,CASSQVETGRFREQFF,TGCGCCAGCAGCCAAGTGGAGACAGGGAGGTTCCGTGAGCAGTTCTTC
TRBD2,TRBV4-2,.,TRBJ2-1,CASSPGGLASNEQFF,TGTGCCAGCAGTCCCGGGGGACTAGCGTCCAATGAGCAGTTCTTC
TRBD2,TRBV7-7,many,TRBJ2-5,CASSPRRAGGLWETQYF,TGTGCTAGCAGCCCCCGACGAGCGGGAGGGTTATGGGAGACCCAGTACTTC
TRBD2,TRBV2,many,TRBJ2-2,CASRERESNTGELFF,TGTGCCAGCAGAGAGCGGGAGTCTAACACCGGGGAGCTGTTTTTT
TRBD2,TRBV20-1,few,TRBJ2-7,CSARDTSAPSYEQYF,TGCAGTGCTAGAGACACTAGCGCACCCTCCTACGAGCAGTACTTC
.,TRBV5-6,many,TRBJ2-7,CASRGARTYEQYF,TGTGCCAGCAGGGGCGCACGGACCTACGAGCAGTACTTC
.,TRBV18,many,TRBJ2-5,CASSGNEETQYF,TGTGCCAGCTCGGGTAATGAAGAGACCCAGTACTTC
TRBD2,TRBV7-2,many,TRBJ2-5,CASSLSGRAREAQYF,TGTGCCAGCAGCTTAAGTGGGAGGGCCCGGGAGGCCCAGTACTTC
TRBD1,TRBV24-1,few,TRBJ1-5,CATSDSTGRLNQPQHF,TGTGCCACCAGTGATTCGACAGGGAGGTTGAATCAGCCCCAGCATTTT
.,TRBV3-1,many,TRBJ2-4,CASSQDLRVLAKNIQYF,TGTGCCAGCAGCCAAGATCTGCGGGTCTTAGCCAAAAACATTCAGTACTTC
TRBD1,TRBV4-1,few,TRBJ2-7,CASSQDREGSYEQYF,TGCGCCAGCAGCCAGGACAGGGAAGGTTCCTACGAGCAGTACTTC
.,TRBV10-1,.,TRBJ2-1,CASSGVGGEQFF,TGCGCCAGCAGTGGCGTCGGAGGTGAGCAGTTCTTC
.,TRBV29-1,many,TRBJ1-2,CSVVAPGAETYGYTF,TGCAGCGTTGTAGCCCCAGGGGCCGAAACCTATGGCTACACCTTC
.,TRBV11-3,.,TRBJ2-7,CASSLDRLVEQYF,TGTGCCAGCAGCTTAGATCGACTCGTCGAGCAGTACTTC
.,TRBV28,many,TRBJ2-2,CASRAPGQQELFF,TGTGCCAGCAGAGCCCCCGGACAGCAGGAGCTGTTTTTT
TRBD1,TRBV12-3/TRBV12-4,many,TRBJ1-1,CASSLDRGMNTEAFF,TGTGCCAGCAGTTTGGACAGGGGAATGAACACTGAAGCTTTCTTT
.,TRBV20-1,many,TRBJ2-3,CSARDLGRDTQYF,TGCAGTGCTAGAGATCTTGGGAGAGATACGCAGTATTTT
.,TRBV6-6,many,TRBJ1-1,CASSYSPRDTEAFF,TGTGCCAGCAGTTACTCGCCCAGGGACACTGAAGCTTTCTTT
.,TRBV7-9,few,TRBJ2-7,CASSLSGDVQYF,TGTGCCAGCAGCTTAAGCGGTGATGTGCAGTACTTC
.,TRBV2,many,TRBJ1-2,CASSARVGYTF,TGTGCCAGCAGTGCCAGGGTAGGCTACACCTTC
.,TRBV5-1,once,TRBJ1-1,CASRDSYTEAFF,TGCGCCAGCAGGGACTCCTACACTGAAGCTTTCTTT
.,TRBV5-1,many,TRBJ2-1,CASSVQGNEQFF,TGCGCCAGCAGCGTCCAGGGCAATGAGCAGTTCTTC
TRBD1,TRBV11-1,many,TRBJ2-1,CASRINRGRVDEQFF,TGTGCCAGCAGAATTAACAGGGGGCGCGTCGATGAGCAGTTCTTC
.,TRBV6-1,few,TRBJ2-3,CASSETETQYF,TGTGCCAGCAGTGAGACCGAAACGCAGTATTTT
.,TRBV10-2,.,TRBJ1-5,CASTPGSNQPQHF,TGCGCCAGCACACCAGGGAGTAATCAGCCCCAGCATTTT